The TCR beta chain under discussion was sequenced for a study of T cell responses to AZD1222 COVID-19 vaccine. Overall study results and limits: Spike-specific TCR breadth and depth both grew after two AZD1222 doses. It should be noted that donors were predominantly white British and more often female, and clonal diversity was possibly underestimated. Mapped onto spike, vaccine-associated CD4 TCRs spanned it and were dominant at 160-218 and 743-854.

Produced via immunoSEQ multiplex PCR; TCRdb's table is partial and in-frame only. The sample lists 80,000 or so clones, 85% to 95% seen once, with about 5% in the top ten. A note on this clone: Its antigen remains unidentified.

CDR3 length: 14 residues. Germline CDR1 SGHVS, CDR2 FQNEAQ. Trimming pared 1 base from V and 4 bases from J, leaving 5 bases between. The material sequenced was peripheral blood, taken on day 0 of AZD1222 vaccination. The receptor was isolated from an adult in good health. The J gene is TRBJ2-6, the V gene TRBV7-8, with D unresolved. The CDR3 here is CASSLVGGANVLTF. CDR3 bases: TGTGCCAGCAGCTTAGTAGGCGGGGCCAACGTCCTGACTTTC.